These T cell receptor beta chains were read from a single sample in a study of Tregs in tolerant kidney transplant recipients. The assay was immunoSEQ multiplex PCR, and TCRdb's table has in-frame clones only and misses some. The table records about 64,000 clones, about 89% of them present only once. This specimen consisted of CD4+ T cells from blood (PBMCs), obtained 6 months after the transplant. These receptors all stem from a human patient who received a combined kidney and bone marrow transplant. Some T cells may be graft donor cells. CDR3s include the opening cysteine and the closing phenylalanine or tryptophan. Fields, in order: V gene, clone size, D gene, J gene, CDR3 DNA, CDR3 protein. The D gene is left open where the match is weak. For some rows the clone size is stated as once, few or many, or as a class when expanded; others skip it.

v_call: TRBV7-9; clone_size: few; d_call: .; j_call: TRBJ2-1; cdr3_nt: TGTGCCAGCAGCTTATACCGAGCCGATGAGCAGTTCTTC; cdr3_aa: CASSLYRADEQFF
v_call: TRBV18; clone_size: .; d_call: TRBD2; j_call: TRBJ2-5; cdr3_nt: TGTGCCAGCTCACCACGGGTAGCGGGAGAACAAGAGACCCAGTACTTC; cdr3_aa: CASSPRVAGEQETQYF
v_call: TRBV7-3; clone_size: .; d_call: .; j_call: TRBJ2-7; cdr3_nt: TGTGCCAGCAGCTTAAGCCCAGGGGCAGGCTACGAGCAGTACTTC; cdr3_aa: CASSLSPGAGYEQYF
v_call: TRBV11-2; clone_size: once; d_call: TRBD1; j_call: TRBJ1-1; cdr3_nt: TGTGCCAGCAGCGTAACAGGGGGCCACACTGAAGCTTTCTTT; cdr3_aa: CASSVTGGHTEAFF
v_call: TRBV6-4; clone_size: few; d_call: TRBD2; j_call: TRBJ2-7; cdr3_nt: TGTGCCAGCAGTCAACCGAGCGGGAGCCCCTCCTACGAGCAGTACTTC; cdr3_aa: CASSQPSGSPSYEQYF
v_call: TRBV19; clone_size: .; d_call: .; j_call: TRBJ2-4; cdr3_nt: TGTGCCAGTAGTGGGACTGCTCTAGGTGAGAACATTCAGTACTTC; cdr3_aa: CASSGTALGENIQYF
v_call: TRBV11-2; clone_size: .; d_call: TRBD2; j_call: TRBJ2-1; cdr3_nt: TGTGCCAGCAGCCCGAGCGGGATCTCCTACAATGAGCAGTTCTTC; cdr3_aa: CASSPSGISYNEQFF
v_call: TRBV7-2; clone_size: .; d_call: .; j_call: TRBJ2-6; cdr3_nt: TGTGCCAGCAGCTTACCTAGGCGTGGGGCCAACGTCCTGACTTTC; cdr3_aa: CASSLPRRGANVLTF
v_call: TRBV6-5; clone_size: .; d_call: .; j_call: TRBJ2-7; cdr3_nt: TGTGCCAGCAGGGTTTCAGGGCTTAGCGAGCAGTACTTC; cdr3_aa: CASRVSGLSEQYF
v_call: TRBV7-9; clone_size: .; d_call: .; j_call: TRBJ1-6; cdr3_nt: TGTGCCAGCAGCTTATCTCACCCCTATAATTCCCCCCTCCACTTT; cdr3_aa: CASSLSHPYNSPLHF
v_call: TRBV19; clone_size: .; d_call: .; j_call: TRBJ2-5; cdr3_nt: TGTGCCAGTAGCGGGGGGCCCCGGGAGACCCAGTACTTC; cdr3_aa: CASSGGPRETQYF
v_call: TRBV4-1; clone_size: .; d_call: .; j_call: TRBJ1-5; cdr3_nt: TGCGCCAGCAGTCCTCAGGGGCCGGGATTAAATCAGCCCCAGCATTTT; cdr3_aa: CASSPQGPGLNQPQHF
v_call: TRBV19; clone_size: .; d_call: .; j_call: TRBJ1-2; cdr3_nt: TGCGCCAGTAGCCGCCTGGGGGGGTCTGGCTACACCTTC; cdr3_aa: CASSRLGGSGYTF
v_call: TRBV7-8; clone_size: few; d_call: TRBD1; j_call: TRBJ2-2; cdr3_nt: TGTGCCAGCAGCCGGGACAGGGTCACCGGGGAGCTGTTTTTT; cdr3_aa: CASSRDRVTGELFF
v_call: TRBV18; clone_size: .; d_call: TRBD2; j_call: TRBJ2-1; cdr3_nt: TGTGCCAGCTCACCTGCGGTTACTAGCGGGAGAGGGAATGAGCAGTTCTTC; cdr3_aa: CASSPAVTSGRGNEQFF
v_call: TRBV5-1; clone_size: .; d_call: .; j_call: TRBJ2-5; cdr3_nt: TGCGCCAGCAGCTTGGACGGGACTGACCGAGAGACCCAGTACTTC; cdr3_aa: CASSLDGTDRETQYF
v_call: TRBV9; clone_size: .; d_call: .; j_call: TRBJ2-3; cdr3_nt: TGTGCCAGCAGCGTAGATGGTCGAGCTTTAACAGATACGCAGTATTTT; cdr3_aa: CASSVDGRALTDTQYF
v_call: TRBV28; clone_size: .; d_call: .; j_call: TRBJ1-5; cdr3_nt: TGTGCCAGCAGCAGCCGGGTCTACAGCAATCAGCCCCAGCATTTT; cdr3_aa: CASSSRVYSNQPQHF